This passage covers 3 T cell receptor beta chains from one sample sequenced in a study of blood T cells in healthy people across ages. Next came a second PCR, run for roughly 7 to 12 cycles, which used a sample-barcoded 5' primer along with a J-beta primer mix. TCRdb recomputed calls from the 5' RACE reads with MiXCR, one row per CDR3 protein. The sample yields 1.5 million to 2 million distinct CDR3 sequences, roughly 27% seen once. Specimen: blood. The receptors stem from a woman aged 25 to 39 in good health.

In its sample, this clonotype was seen a few times. The chain uses TRBV18 and TRBJ1-2, with 7 bases aligning to TRBD1. The CDR3 runs 14 residues. Germline CDR1 is KGHSH and CDR2 is LQKENI. V trimming: 2 bases; J trimming: 8 bases; junction bases outside the gene matches: 8. The CDR3 loop reads CASSPTPTGDGYTF. In DNA form, the CDR3 reads TGTGCCAGCTCACCAACCCCAACAGGGGACGGCTACACCTTC.

This clonotype was seen only a few times. CDR3 in DNA: TGTGCCAGCAGATACACCGACAGTCATGGCTACACCTTC. It encodes CASRYTDSHGYTF. V is TRBV12-3 or TRBV12-4 and J is TRBJ1-2; tentatively, D is TRBD1 (5 bases). This CDR3 spans 13 amino acids. V was clipped by 6 bases and J by 6 bases, with 14 bases between them.

This chain joins TRBV25-1 and TRBJ1-5; D is ambiguous. V was shortened by 4 bases and J by 5 bases, with 9 bases between the two germline ends. Germline CDR1 MGHDK, CDR2 SYGVNS. The CDR3 totals 13 residues. The CDR3 here is CASSAEGYQPQHF. CDR3 sequence (DNA): TGTGCCAGCAGTGCGGAGGGTTATCAGCCCCAGCATTTT.